This T cell receptor beta chain appears in the sequencing data of a study of pediatric ulcerative colitis. Study-wide context: Most patients had pancolitis, and two had left-sided colitis. Findings and caveats of the study: Compared with controls, ulcerative colitis showed greater blood-rectum clone sharing.

At colonoscopy, a blood sample was also collected. Assay used: immunoSEQ multiplex PCR; TCRdb lists only in-frame clones, some missing. The sample shows roughly 30,000 clones, almost 85% of them seen only once. Germline V gives CDR1 SGHRS, CDR2 YFSETQ. Between the trimmed V and J ends, which lost 5 bases and 3 bases, there was a span of 12 bases. The CDR3 has 13 amino acids. Details on this clone: Its cognate antigen is unknown.

This sequence was found in a boy younger than 18 with severe ulcerative colitis. The V gene is TRBV5-1, the J gene TRBJ2-7, with TRBD1 as a possible D gene (5 bases). The source material was blood. CDR3 sequence reads: CASSSNTGYEQYF. The DNA for the CDR3 is TGCGCCAGCAGTTCAAATACAGGCTACGAGCAGTACTTC.